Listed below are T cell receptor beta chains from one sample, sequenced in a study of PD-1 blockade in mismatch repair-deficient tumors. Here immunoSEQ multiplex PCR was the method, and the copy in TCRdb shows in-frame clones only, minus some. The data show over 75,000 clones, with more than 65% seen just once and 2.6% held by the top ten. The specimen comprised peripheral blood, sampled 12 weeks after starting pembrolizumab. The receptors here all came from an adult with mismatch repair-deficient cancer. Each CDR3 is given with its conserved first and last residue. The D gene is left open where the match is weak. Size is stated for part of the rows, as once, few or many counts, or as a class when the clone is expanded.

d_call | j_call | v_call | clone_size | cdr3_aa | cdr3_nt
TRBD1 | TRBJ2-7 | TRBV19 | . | CASSSSGQSYEQYF | TGTGCCAGTAGTTCATCGGGACAGTCCTACGAGCAGTACTTC
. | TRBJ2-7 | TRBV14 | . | CASSREGGEQYF | TGTGCCAGCAGCCGCGAGGGCGGCGAGCAGTACTTC
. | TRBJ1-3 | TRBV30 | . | CAWSPAFDSGNTIYF | TGTGCCTGGAGTCCGGCCTTCGACTCTGGAAACACCATATATTTT
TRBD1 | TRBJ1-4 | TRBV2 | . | CASSAGGEKLFF | TGTGCCAGCAGTGCAGGGGGGGAAAAACTGTTTTTT
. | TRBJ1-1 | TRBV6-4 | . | CASSFSENTEAFF | TGTGCCAGCAGTTTTTCAGAGAACACTGAAGCTTTCTTT
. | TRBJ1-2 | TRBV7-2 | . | CASSLGGSQYGYTF | TGTGCCAGCAGCTTAGGGGGTAGTCAATATGGCTACACCTTC
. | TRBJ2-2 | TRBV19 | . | CASRDMAATRPGELFF | TGTGCCAGTAGAGATATGGCGGCCACAAGACCCGGGGAGCTGTTTTTT
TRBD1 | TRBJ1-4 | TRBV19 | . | CASSPKTDRMEKLFF | TGTGCCAGTAGTCCGAAGACGGACAGGATGGAAAAACTGTTTTTT
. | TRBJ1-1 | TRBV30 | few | CAWSVYEGPNTEAFF | TGTGCCTGGAGTGTCTATGAGGGCCCGAACACTGAAGCTTTCTTT
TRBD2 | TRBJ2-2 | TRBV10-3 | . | CAISESVAGVTGELFF | TGTGCCATCAGTGAGTCGGTAGCGGGAGTCACCGGGGAGCTGTTTTTT
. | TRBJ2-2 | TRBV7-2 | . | CASSTQGIVYGELFF | TGTGCCAGCAGCACACAGGGAATAGTGTACGGGGAGCTGTTTTTT
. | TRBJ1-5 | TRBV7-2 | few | CASSLAGGYSNQPQHF | TGTGCCAGCAGCTTAGCAGGGGGATATAGCAATCAGCCCCAGCATTTT
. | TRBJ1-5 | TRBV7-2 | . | CASSAPGRPQHF | TGTGCCAGCAGCGCTCCAGGGAGGCCCCAGCATTTT
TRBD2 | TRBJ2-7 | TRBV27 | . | CASSLRLAGYEQYF | TGTGCCAGCAGTCTCCGACTAGCGGGGTACGAGCAGTACTTC
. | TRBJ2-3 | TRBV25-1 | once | CASSEYWELTDTQYF | TGTGCCAGCAGTGAATACTGGGAACTCACAGATACGCAGTATTTT
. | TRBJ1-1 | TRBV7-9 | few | CASSLAASAEAFF | TGTGCCAGCAGCTTAGCGGCGTCAGCCGAAGCTTTCTTT
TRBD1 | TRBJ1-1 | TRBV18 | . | CASSPEGANTEAFF | TGTGCCAGCTCACCGGAGGGGGCGAACACTGAAGCTTTCTTT
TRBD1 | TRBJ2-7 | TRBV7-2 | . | CASSSDRNYEQYF | TGTGCCAGCAGCTCGGACAGGAACTACGAGCAGTACTTC
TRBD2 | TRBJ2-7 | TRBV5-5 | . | CASSSTWSGGYYEQYF | TGTGCCAGCAGTTCAACGTGGTCGGGAGGGTACTACGAGCAGTACTTC
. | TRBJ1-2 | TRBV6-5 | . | CASSYNGAYGYTF | TGTGCCAGCAGTTACAATGGAGCCTATGGCTACACCTTC
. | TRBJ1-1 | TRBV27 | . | CASSWGGGTEAFF | TGTGCCAGCAGTTGGGGGGGTGGGACTGAAGCTTTCTTT
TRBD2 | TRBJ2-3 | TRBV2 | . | CASTEAAGGPDTDTQYF | TGTGCCAGCACAGAAGCAGCGGGAGGGCCGGACACAGATACGCAGTATTTT
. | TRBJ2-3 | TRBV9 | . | CASSEGSTSTDTQYF | TGTGCCAGCAGCGAGGGGTCGACTAGCACAGATACGCAGTATTTT
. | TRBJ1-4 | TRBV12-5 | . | CASGFLDGGRGEKLFF | TGTGCTAGTGGTTTTCTGGACGGGGGGCGAGGTGAAAAACTGTTTTTT
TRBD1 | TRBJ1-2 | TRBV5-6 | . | CASSDLRSRGQDIYGYTF | TGTGCCAGCAGCGACTTACGCTCCCGGGGACAGGATATCTATGGCTACACCTTC
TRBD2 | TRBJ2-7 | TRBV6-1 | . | CASSFRTSDYEQYF | TGTGCCAGCAGTTTTCGGACTAGCGACTACGAGCAGTACTTC
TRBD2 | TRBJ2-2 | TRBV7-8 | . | CASRSSGSNTGELFF | TGTGCCAGCAGGTCTAGCGGGAGTAACACCGGGGAGCTGTTTTTT
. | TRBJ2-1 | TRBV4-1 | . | CASSHGAYEQFF | TGCGCCAGCAGCCACGGGGCGTATGAGCAGTTCTTC
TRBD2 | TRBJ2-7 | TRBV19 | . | CASSIGGGPSRINEQYF | TGTGCCAGTAGTATTGGGGGGGGTCCCTCTAGGATTAACGAGCAGTACTTC
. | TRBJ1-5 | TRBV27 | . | CASSLCRTERDQPQHF | TGTGCCAGCAGTTTATGTAGGACAGAGCGTGATCAGCCCCAGCATTTT
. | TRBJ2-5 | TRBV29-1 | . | CSGGPRVETQYF | TGCAGCGGCGGACCTAGGGTGGAGACCCAGTACTTC